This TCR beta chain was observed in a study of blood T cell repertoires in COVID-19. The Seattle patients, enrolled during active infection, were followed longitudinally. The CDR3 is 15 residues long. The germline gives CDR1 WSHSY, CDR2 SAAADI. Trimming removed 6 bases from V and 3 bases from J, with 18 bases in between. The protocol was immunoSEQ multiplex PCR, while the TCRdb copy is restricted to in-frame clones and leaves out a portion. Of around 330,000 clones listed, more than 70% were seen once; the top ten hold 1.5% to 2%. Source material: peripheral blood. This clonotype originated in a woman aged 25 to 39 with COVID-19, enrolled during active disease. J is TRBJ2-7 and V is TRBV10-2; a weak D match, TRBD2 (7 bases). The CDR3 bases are TGCGCCAGCAGACCATGGGGGGGGGCCCTCTACGAGCAGTACGTC. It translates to CASRPWGGALYEQYV.